This is a list of T cell receptor beta chains from one sample in a study of blood T cells in healthy people across ages. From the 5' RACE reads, TCRdb called clonotypes with MiXCR, one entry per CDR3 protein. Here the sample spans 750,000 to 850,000 distinct CDR3 sequences, roughly 25% being singletons. The same data also contributed to another study, on T cells of mothers and their children.

Material for sequencing was blood. All receptors come from a boy aged 10-17 years in good health. The CDR3 runs from the conserved cysteine through the conserved F or W. A D gene is named only where the DNA matches it firmly. Expanded clones get a size class; other rows say once, few or many, or leave the size out.

>-|TRBV2|TRBJ1-1|TRBD1
TGTGCCAGCAGATTCGACAGGGGAGCTGGAGAAAACACTGAAGCTTTCTTT
CASRFDRGAGENTEAFF
>-|TRBV7-2|TRBJ2-4|-
TGTGCCAGCAGCTTAGGCCCTCCACAGAAAAACATTCAGTACTTC
CASSLGPPQKNIQYF
>few|TRBV6-2/TRBV6-3|TRBJ1-5|TRBD1
TGTGCCAGCAGTCGTCCTCGGACAGGGGGCAATCAGCCCCAGCATTTT
CASSRPRTGGNQPQHF
>few|TRBV24-1|TRBJ2-1|TRBD2
TGTGCCACCAGTGATTTGGGTCTAGCGGGAGGTGAGCAGTTCTTC
CATSDLGLAGGEQFF
>-|TRBV28|TRBJ2-7|-
TGTGCCAGCCTCGCAGGGTCCTACGAGCAGTACTTC
CASLAGSYEQYF
>-|TRBV20-1|TRBJ2-7|TRBD2
TGCAGTGCTCCTCTAGGAGCGGGAGGCGACGAGCAGTACTTC
CSAPLGAGGDEQYF
>few|TRBV5-1|TRBJ2-3|TRBD1
TGCGCCAGCAGCTTGGGTCGGACAGGCGGGACAGATACGCAGTATTTT
CASSLGRTGGTDTQYF
>-|TRBV20-1|TRBJ2-2|-
TGCAGTGCTAGAGATTATACTGGGGCCGGGGAGCTGTTTTTT
CSARDYTGAGELFF
>many|TRBV27|TRBJ1-2|-
TGTGCCACCCGGGTGGGGGCCACCTCTTATGGCTACACCTTC
CATRVGATSYGYTF
>-|TRBV29-1|TRBJ2-1|-
TGCAGCGTTGATTCTAGCACTCGTGTCCTTTACAATGAGCAGTTCTTC
CSVDSSTRVLYNEQFF
>-|TRBV4-1|TRBJ2-7|TRBD2
TGCGCCAGCAGCCTACTAGCGGGAGGGGACGCCTACGAGCAGTACTTC
CASSLLAGGDAYEQYF
>-|TRBV24-1|TRBJ2-4|-
TGTGCCACCAGTGACGTGGGGGGTCTACCAGGGTGGTACATTCAGTACTTC
CATSDVGGLPGWYIQYF
>-|TRBV7-2|TRBJ1-1|-
TGTGCCAGCAGCTTAGCCCGGACAAGGAACACTGAAGCTTTCTTT
CASSLARTRNTEAFF
>-|TRBV20-1|TRBJ2-5|TRBD2
TGCAGTGCTAGGCCCATTGGACTAGCGGGGGCATACCAAGCGACCCAGTACTTC
CSARPIGLAGAYQATQYF
>-|TRBV6-5|TRBJ2-1|TRBD2
TGTGCCAGCAAACCCAGCCGGGGGGATGAGCAGTTCTTC
CASKPSRGDEQFF
>-|TRBV2|TRBJ1-1|-
TGTGCCAGCAGTGAAGTGGGCACGAACACTGAAGCTTTCTTT
CASSEVGTNTEAFF
>few|TRBV14|TRBJ2-7|TRBD2
TGTGCCAGCCGCGCGGCGGGAGGGACCTACGAGCGGTACTTC
CASRAAGGTYERYF
>-|TRBV2|TRBJ2-7|TRBD1
TGTGCCAGCAGTCCGAACCGGGACAGGTCCTACGAGCAGTACTTC
CASSPNRDRSYEQYF
>-|TRBV11-2|TRBJ2-3|TRBD2
TGTGCCAGCAGCTCCCACCTAGCGGTACAGGATACGCAGTATTTT
CASSSHLAVQDTQYF
>-|TRBV28|TRBJ2-7|-
TGTGCCAGCAGTAAAAGCACCTACGAGCAGTACTTC
CASSKSTYEQYF
>few|TRBV11-1|TRBJ2-5|-
TGTGCCAGCAGCTTAGCCACAACCCAAAAGCAAGAGACCCAGTACTTC
CASSLATTQKQETQYF
>-|TRBV29-1|TRBJ2-3|TRBD2
TGCAGCGTTGAAGATGGACTAGCGTTCACAGATACGCAGTATTTT
CSVEDGLAFTDTQYF
>-|TRBV4-1|TRBJ1-1|-
TGCGCCAGCAGCCAAGCGGCCCTGAACACTGAAGCTTTCTTT
CASSQAALNTEAFF
>many|TRBV20-1|TRBJ2-2|TRBD2
TGCAGTGCTAGAGACGGGGGGATCACCGGGGAGCTGTTTTTT
CSARDGGITGELFF
>-|TRBV9|TRBJ2-7|TRBD2
TGTGCCAGCAGCGTAGGGGGACTAGCGGGGATGGAGGAGCAGTACTTC
CASSVGGLAGMEEQYF
>few|TRBV4-3|TRBJ2-3|TRBD2
TGCGCCAGCAGCCAAGCACTAGCGGGAGACAACAAGGTGGATACGCAGTATTTT
CASSQALAGDNKVDTQYF
>-|TRBV29-1|TRBJ1-1|TRBD1
TGCAGCGTTGCTAACCGGGACAGGGGGAACACTGAAGCTTTCTTT
CSVANRDRGNTEAFF
>few|TRBV7-9|TRBJ2-5|TRBD2
TGTGCCACCAACGCGGGACTAGCGGGCCTACTTCAAGAGACCCAGTACTTC
CATNAGLAGLLQETQYF
>-|TRBV28|TRBJ2-7|-
TGTGCCAGCAGTTTGTTAGACGGAAAGTTCTCCTACGAGCAGTACTTC
CASSLLDGKFSYEQYF
>-|TRBV15|TRBJ2-5|-
TGTGCCACCAGCAGAGAGCCTCCAGAGACCCAGCACTTC
CATSREPPETQHF
>few|TRBV11-2|TRBJ2-7|-
TGTGCCAGCAGCTACGGGTCGACAGTTCGCTACGAGCAGTACTTC
CASSYGSTVRYEQYF
>-|TRBV27|TRBJ2-7|-
TGTGCCAGCAGTTGGTCTGTACAGTACGAGCAGTACTTC
CASSWSVQYEQYF
>-|TRBV18|TRBJ2-7|TRBD1
TGTGCCAGCTCACCTACTTGGGACAGGGGATACGAGCAGTACTTC
CASSPTWDRGYEQYF
>-|TRBV14|TRBJ1-6|-
TGTGCCAGCAGCCAAGTAGGGGGAGTGTCCCTCCACTTT
CASSQVGGVSLHF
>-|TRBV7-2|TRBJ1-6|-
TGTGCCAGCAGCTCCATCCGGGGGGGCGCAGCCTCACCCCTCCACTTT
CASSSIRGGAASPLHF
>-|TRBV6-2/TRBV6-3|TRBJ2-5|-
TGTGCCAGCAGTTACTACAGGGACGAGACCCAGTACTTC
CASSYYRDETQYF
>few|TRBV10-3|TRBJ2-7|-
TGTGCCATCAGTGAGGGACTATTTGGTGGGGACTACGAGCAGTACTTC
CAISEGLFGGDYEQYF
>-|TRBV29-1|TRBJ2-1|TRBD1
TGCAGCGTTAAAAGGACAGGGGGGGCCCTTGGAGGCAATGAGCAGTTCTTC
CSVKRTGGALGGNEQFF
>-|TRBV20-1|TRBJ2-7|TRBD1
TGCAGTGCTAGTAACCCTCGGACAGGGGCCTACGAGCAGTACTTC
CSASNPRTGAYEQYF
>few|TRBV27|TRBJ2-1|TRBD1
TGTGCCAGCAGTTCTCACAGGGGCCCCCCGAATGAGCAGTTCTTC
CASSSHRGPPNEQFF
>many|TRBV29-1|TRBJ2-5|TRBD1
TGCAGCGTTGAAACACCGACAGGGGAAGAGACCCAGTACTTC
CSVETPTGEETQYF
>-|TRBV20-1|TRBJ1-4|-
TGCAGTGCTAGAGGAGGAGTTGAAAAACTGTTTTTT
CSARGGVEKLFF
>few|TRBV7-2|TRBJ2-3|-
TGTGCCAGCAGCTTGGACACTAGTTTTTGGCCAGATACGCAGTATTTT
CASSLDTSFWPDTQYF
>few|TRBV28|TRBJ2-7|TRBD2
TGTGCCAGCAGTGCCTTGCTAGCGGGAGGGATCTACGAGCAGTACTTC
CASSALLAGGIYEQYF
>-|TRBV7-2|TRBJ1-2|TRBD1
TGTGCCAGCAGCTTAGAACCGGGACAGGGGATCGTCTATGGCTACACCTTC
CASSLEPGQGIVYGYTF
>many|TRBV29-1|TRBJ2-7|-
TGCAGCGTCGGCAGGGATTCCTACGAGCAGTACTTC
CSVGRDSYEQYF
>few|TRBV6-2/TRBV6-3|TRBJ2-7|-
TGTGCCAGCAGTTATGGGACGGACAGCTCCTACGAGCAGTACTTC
CASSYGTDSSYEQYF
>few|TRBV14|TRBJ2-1|-
TGTGCCAGCAGCTCTCTCACGGGCTACAATGAGCAGTTCTTC
CASSSLTGYNEQFF
>-|TRBV9|TRBJ2-1|TRBD2
TGTGCCAGCAGCACCCCCGGGACTAGCATCAATGAGCAGTTCTTC
CASSTPGTSINEQFF
>-|TRBV28|TRBJ2-4|-
TGTGCCAGCAGTTTATCGACCCTAGCCACAAACATTCAGTACTTC
CASSLSTLATNIQYF
>once|TRBV4-1|TRBJ1-2|TRBD1
TGCACCAGCAGCCAGGGGGACCCCCGAAGGTCTGGCTACACCTTC
CTSSQGDPRRSGYTF
>few|TRBV28|TRBJ1-2|TRBD1
TGTGCCAGCAGTCCATCGGGACAGAACTATGGCTACACCTTC
CASSPSGQNYGYTF
>-|TRBV15|TRBJ2-3|-
TGTGCCACCAGCAGCGGGGGGCACACAGATACGCAGTATTTT
CATSSGGHTDTQYF
>few|TRBV6-2/TRBV6-3|TRBJ1-5|-
TGTGCCAGCAGCCCGGGGGAGGTGCCCCAGCATTTT
CASSPGEVPQHF
>-|TRBV29-1|TRBJ2-5|TRBD1
TGCAGCGTTGAAGATCGGGACAGGGGCGAGACCCAGTACTTC
CSVEDRDRGETQYF
>few|TRBV28|TRBJ2-7|-
TGTGCCAGCAGTTCCCAAGTCGGCGAGCAGTACTTC
CASSSQVGEQYF
>few|TRBV7-6|TRBJ1-1|-
TGTGCCAGCAGCCAGCTGGGATACACGGAAAACACTGAAGCTTTCTTT
CASSQLGYTENTEAFF
>-|TRBV6-5|TRBJ1-2|-
TGTGCCAGCAGTTACTCGACCGTTTATGGCTACACCTTC
CASSYSTVYGYTF
>few|TRBV24-1|TRBJ1-5|-
TGTGCCACCAGTGATACCCAGGGAGGGCGCAATCAGCCCCAGCATTTT
CATSDTQGGRNQPQHF
>few|TRBV10-2|TRBJ2-4|-
TGCGCCAGCAACCAGGGATTACAAAACATTCAGTACTTC
CASNQGLQNIQYF